These T cell receptor beta chains were read from a single sample in a study of T cell repertoires in cytomegalovirus infection. These receptors have no known antigen. TCRdb analysed the reads with MiXCR anew, one entry per CDR3 protein. The sample lists approximately 71,000 distinct CDR3 sequences; 20% were seen once. The specimen was CD8+ T cells from cultured PBMCs, collected from culture after CMV antigen stimulation. The receptors stem from a human donor in good health (CMV status not recorded). Some clones in this sample may be carry-over from other donors' samples. Both conserved end residues are part of each CDR3. The D gene is left open where the match is weak. Clone size appears in some rows only: once, few, many, or a class for an expanded clone.

j_call | clone_size | cdr3_length | d_call | v_call | cdr3_aa | cdr3_nt
TRBJ2-7 | . | 13 | . | TRBV3-1 | CASSQERPYEQYF | TGTGCCAGCAGCCAAGAGCGGCCGTACGAGCAGTACTTC
TRBJ1-2 | few | 14 | . | TRBV6-2/TRBV6-3 | CASSYVGRGYGYTF | TGTGCCAGCAGTTACGTGGGCAGGGGCTATGGCTACACCTTC
TRBJ2-1 | . | 16 | . | TRBV11-2 | CASSSIYGRGVNEQFF | TGTGCCAGCAGCTCCATTTATGGCAGGGGGGTCAATGAGCAGTTCTTC
TRBJ2-5 | . | 16 | . | TRBV15 | CATTTRGLRSTQTQYF | TGTGCCACCACCACCCGGGGACTTAGGTCTACGCAGACCCAGTACTTC
TRBJ1-1 | few | 15 | TRBD1 | TRBV27 | CASSFRGTGTTEAFF | TGTGCCAGCAGTTTTAGGGGGACAGGGACCACTGAAGCTTTCTTT
TRBJ2-7 | . | 14 | . | TRBV7-9 | CASSFPVGYYEQYF | TGTGCCAGCAGCTTTCCGGTTGGGTATTACGAGCAGTACTTC
TRBJ1-3 | few | 15 | . | TRBV7-8 | CASSPPGAAGNTIYF | TGTGCCAGCAGCCCCCCTGGGGCGGCTGGAAACACCATATATTTT
TRBJ2-7 | . | 12 | . | TRBV7-2 | CASSLVPKEQYF | TGTGCCAGCAGCTTAGTCCCCAAAGAGCAGTACTTC
TRBJ2-5 | once | 15 | . | TRBV11-2 | CASSLITGNPETQYF | TGTGCCAGCAGCTTGATAACAGGGAACCCAGAGACCCAGTACTTC
TRBJ2-7 | . | 16 | . | TRBV11-2 | CASSLRGRDAFYEQYF | TGTGCCAGCAGCTTAAGGGGCAGGGATGCCTTCTACGAGCAGTACTTC
TRBJ1-2 | few | 16 | TRBD1 | TRBV7-9 | CASSSRQGPPNYGYTF | TGTGCCAGCAGCTCCAGACAGGGGCCACCTAACTATGGCTACACCTTC
TRBJ1-1 | few | 14 | . | TRBV19 | CASSWGGMNTEAFF | TGTGCCAGTTCCTGGGGGGGGATGAACACTGAAGCTTTCTTT
TRBJ2-3 | few | 16 | . | TRBV12-3/TRBV12-4 | CASSLGPAGFSDTQYF | TGTGCCAGCAGTTTAGGTCCGGCAGGGTTTTCAGATACGCAGTATTTT
TRBJ2-1 | few | 14 | TRBD2 | TRBV25-1 | CATSRGGYPHEQFF | TGTGCCACCTCTCGGGGGGGCTACCCCCATGAGCAGTTCTTC
TRBJ1-2 | . | 11 | . | TRBV7-9 | CASSFSITLTF | TGTGCCAGCAGCTTTAGTATAACTCTCACCTTC
TRBJ2-7 | few | 15 | . | TRBV6-1 | CASSETGSRGYEQYF | TGTGCCAGCAGTGAAACAGGGTCCAGGGGCTACGAGCAGTACTTC
TRBJ2-3 | . | 18 | . | TRBV7-9 | CASSLRPTGGGRTDTQYF | TGTGCCAGCAGCTTAAGGCCAACGGGAGGGGGCCGAACAGATACGCAGTATTTT
TRBJ1-3 | . | 18 | . | TRBV4-1 | CASSQDFMAGRVRNTIYF | TGCGCCAGCAGCCAAGATTTCATGGCGGGACGAGTCCGAAACACCATATATTTT
TRBJ1-3 | few | 17 | . | TRBV4-1 | CASSQDGTGARGNTIYF | TGCGCCAGCAGCCAAGATGGGACCGGGGCGCGAGGAAACACCATATATTTT
TRBJ2-3 | . | 16 | TRBD2 | TRBV28 | CASSPGLAGSTDTQYF | TGTGCCAGCAGTCCCGGACTAGCGGGATCCACAGATACGCAGTATTTT
TRBJ1-4 | few | 14 | TRBD1 | TRBV7-2 | CASSFRGANEKLFF | TGTGCCAGCAGCTTCAGGGGGGCTAATGAAAAACTGTTTTTT
TRBJ2-7 | . | 13 | . | TRBV6-5 | CASSSGRSQGQYF | TGTGCCAGCAGTTCGGGTCGCTCTCAAGGGCAGTACTTC
TRBJ2-7 | . | 13 | . | TRBV7-9 | CASSPDLGYEQYF | TGTGCCAGCAGCCCAGATCTAGGCTACGAGCAGTACTTC
TRBJ2-6 | . | 16 | TRBD1 | TRBV7-9 | CASSLVGGPGANVLTF | TGTGCCAGCAGCTTAGTAGGGGGCCCGGGGGCCAACGTCCTGACTTTC
TRBJ2-2 | few | 15 | . | TRBV6-4 | CASSEESSNTGELFF | TGTGCCAGCAGTGAGGAGTCTTCGAACACCGGGGAGCTGTTTTTT
TRBJ2-2 | . | 17 | TRBD1 | TRBV5-6 | CASSLGTGTIWTGELFF | TGTGCCAGCAGCCTCGGGACAGGGACGATATGGACCGGGGAGCTGTTTTTT
TRBJ2-7 | . | 13 | TRBD1 | TRBV7-2 | CASSTRDSLEQYF | TGTGCCAGCAGCACCCGGGACAGCCTCGAGCAGTACTTC
TRBJ2-2 | few | 15 | . | TRBV4-1 | CASSWDNGNTGELFF | TGCGCCAGCAGCTGGGACAACGGAAACACCGGGGAGCTGTTTTTT